The present entry profiles one T cell receptor (beta chain) with its context. This clone has ten or more counts. Its binding antigen is unknown. No quality values exist for individual bases; no much larger clone is one base distant. The entry originates in a study of blood T cell repertoires in COVID-19 (TCRdb year 2020). For the study in its entirety: Collaborator samples came from the United States, Italy and Spain and covered acute and convalescent phases of COVID-19. The prospective study material was composed of cDNA or gDNA derived from T cells, B-cell-depleted T cells, or PBMCs. The dataset comprised deeply sampled blood TCRbeta repertoires from subjects exposed to, actively infected with, or recovered from COVID-19. A freely available public database, intended as a resource for researchers studying the immune response to SARS-CoV-2, is where the repertoires were released. The samples were drawn from two sources: the first 160 participants of the ongoing ImmuneRACE study, and fewer than 1,500 subjects contributed by 6 global collaborators. A de-identified subject ID, COVID-19 status, age in years and sex were almost always included in the sample metadata. Where available, HLA class I and class II types were obtained from metadata supplied by the sample provider rather than from assay-based typing. Study-level results and caveats: The amount of clinical and demographic metadata varied by source and participant and was provided uncurated.

Each collaborating institution followed its own protocols to collect whole blood in K2EDTA tubes. Collaborator samples were shipped for TCRbeta analysis as frozen whole blood, isolated PBMCs, or DNA extracted from either sample type. TCRbeta CDR3 regions were amplified from genomic DNA using the immunoSEQ Assay, a bias-controlled multiplex PCR. The authors' analysis ran thus. Within the assay, amplification of reference gene primers was used to estimate how many nucleated cells each sample contained. Sequence reads were collapsed and filtered to measure the absolute abundance of every unique TCRbeta CDR3 rearrangement. For each sample, productive Simpson clonality was calculated by taking the square root of Simpson's diversity index across productive rearrangements. The clones in this table, taken by TCRdb from immuneACCESS, are in-frame only. Not every clone is retained; where verified, under half of the shortfall comes from an unresolved V gene, and the cause of the rest is unknown. Clone size and the V and J calls come from that table; the DNA yielded D and trimming. The sample table contains 75,000 to 90,000 clones; only one count was recorded for 85% of them. 15% to 20% of the sample goes to the ten largest clones.

As encoded in the germline V gene, CDR1 is SGHTA while CDR2 is FQGNSA. V sheds 5 bases and J sheds 4 bases, leaving 14 bases between their ends. The CDR3 runs 15 amino acids, cysteine and phenylalanine included. Of the read, only the CDR3 DNA is kept; its 45 bases are in frame from base 1. The rearranged segments are TRBV7-2 and TRBJ2-2; possibly the D gene is TRBD2, per 7 matching bases. What was sequenced was peripheral blood. The receptor was derived from a man older than 75 with active or convalescent COVID-19. The CDR3 loop reads CASSPRAGATGELFF. The bases are TGTGCCAGCAGCCCCAGGGCGGGGGCCACCGGGGAGCTGTTTTTT.